This T cell receptor (beta chain) was found in a study of CD8 T cells in ankylosing spondylitis. General study findings and limits: Prior work had noted some motif variants in reactive arthritis blood and synovial fluid. In ankylosing spondylitis blood, a motif of about eight highly homologous TCR beta variants appeared characteristic. Matched ankylosing spondylitis synovial fluid reportedly showed significant enrichment of disease-linked clones.

A quantitative 5'-RACE method, one with molecular barcodes, was used to make TCR beta libraries. TCRdb redid the calling of the 5' RACE reads with MiXCR, one entry per CDR3 protein. The sample holds some 270,000 distinct CDR3 sequences, roughly 32% seen once. The CDR3 is 12 amino acids. Germline V gene data show CDR1 as SQVTM and CDR2 as ANQGSEA. V dropped 1 base and J dropped 3 bases, with 5 bases sitting between them. In the case of this clonotype: Its antigen is not identified.

The material sequenced was blood, either unsorted or a sorted T cell fraction (not recorded which). The V and J genes are TRBV29-1 and TRBJ2-3; D call uncertain. The sequence was obtained from a male donor with ankylosing spondylitis or in good health (not recorded which). CDR3 region: CSVEAPTDTQYF. CDR3 DNA sequence: TGCAGCGTTGAAGCCCCAACAGATACGCAGTATTTT.